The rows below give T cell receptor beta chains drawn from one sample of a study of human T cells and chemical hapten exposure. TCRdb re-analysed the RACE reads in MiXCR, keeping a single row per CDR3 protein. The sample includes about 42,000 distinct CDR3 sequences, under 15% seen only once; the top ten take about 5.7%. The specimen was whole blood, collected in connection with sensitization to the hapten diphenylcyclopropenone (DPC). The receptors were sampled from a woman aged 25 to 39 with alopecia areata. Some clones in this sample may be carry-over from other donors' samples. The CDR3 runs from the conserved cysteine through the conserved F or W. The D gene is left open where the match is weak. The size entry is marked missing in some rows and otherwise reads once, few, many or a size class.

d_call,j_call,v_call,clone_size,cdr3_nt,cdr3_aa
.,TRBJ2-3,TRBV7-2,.,TGTGCCAGCAGCCCTGGACCAAGTACGCAGTATTTT,CASSPGPSTQYF
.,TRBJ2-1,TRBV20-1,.,TGCAGTGCTCCGCTACAATTAGAGCAGTTCTTC,CSAPLQLEQFF
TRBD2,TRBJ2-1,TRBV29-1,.,TGCAGCGTTGCTTACGGGACTAGCCCCTACAATGAGCAGTTCTTC,CSVAYGTSPYNEQFF
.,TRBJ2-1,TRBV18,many,TGTGCCAGCTCACCACCCACTCCAGGCGATGAGCAGTTCTTC,CASSPPTPGDEQFF
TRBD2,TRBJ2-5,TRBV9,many,TGTGCCAGCAGTATAGCGGGAGGGCTACGAGAGACCCAGTACTTC,CASSIAGGLRETQYF
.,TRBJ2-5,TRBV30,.,TGTGCCTGGAGTGCCGGGCAGACCCAGTACTTC,CAWSAGQTQYF
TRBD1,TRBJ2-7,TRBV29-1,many,TGCAGCGTTGGACAGGGCTATTCCTACGAGCAGTACTTC,CSVGQGYSYEQYF
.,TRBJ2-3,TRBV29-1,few,TGCAGCGTTGGGTTCAGAGATACGCAGTATTTT,CSVGFRDTQYF
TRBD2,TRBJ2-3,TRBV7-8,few,TGTGCCAGCAGCTTGCCGGGCGGGAGTGAGGCCACCAGCACAGATACGCAGTATTTT,CASSLPGGSEATSTDTQYF
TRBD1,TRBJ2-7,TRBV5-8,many,TGTGCCAGCAGCTTGTTGTATCGGACAGGCCCCTACGAGCAGTACTTC,CASSLLYRTGPYEQYF
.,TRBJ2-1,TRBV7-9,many,TGTGCCAGCAGCTATTACCGAGGGCAGGGCCGATCCTACAATGAGCAGTTCTTC,CASSYYRGQGRSYNEQFF
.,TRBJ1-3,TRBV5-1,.,TGCGCCAGCAGCTTGTCCGGGACTGGAAACACCATATATTTT,CASSLSGTGNTIYF
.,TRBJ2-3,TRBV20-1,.,TGCAGTGCCGCAGCCGGCGGCAGAGATACGCAGTATTTT,CSAAAGGRDTQYF
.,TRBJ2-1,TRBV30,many,TGTGCCTGGAGTCCCATTGACCTTCCTCGGAAGCAGTTCTTC,CAWSPIDLPRKQFF
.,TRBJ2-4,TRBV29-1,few,TGCAGCGTTGTGCGTCCGAAGGGGGACATTCAGTACTTC,CSVVRPKGDIQYF
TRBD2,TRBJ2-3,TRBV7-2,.,TGTGCCAGCAGCACACTAGCGGGCTCTAGCACAGATACGCAGTATTTT,CASSTLAGSSTDTQYF
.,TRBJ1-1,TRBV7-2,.,TGTGCCAGCAGCTTTTTCCCCGCTGAAGCTTTCTTT,CASSFFPAEAFF
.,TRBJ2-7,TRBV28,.,TGTGCCAGTAGCGACAGCTCGACTCCCTACGAGCAGTACTTC,CASSDSSTPYEQYF
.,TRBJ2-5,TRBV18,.,TGTGCCAGCTCACCACTCTTGGCGGGACGGCAAGAGACCCAGTACTTC,CASSPLLAGRQETQYF
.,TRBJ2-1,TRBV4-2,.,TGTGCCAGCAGCCAACTTGGGATGGGTGAGCAGTTCTTC,CASSQLGMGEQFF
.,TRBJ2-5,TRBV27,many,TGTGCCAGCAGCCGGGGTTGGACTTTCAGGGAGACCCAGTACTTC,CASSRGWTFRETQYF
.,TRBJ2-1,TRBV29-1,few,TGCAGCGCCACAGTTTCAGCCTCCAATGAGCAGTTCTTC,CSATVSASNEQFF
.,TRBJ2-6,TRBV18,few,TGTGCCAGCTCATTTAACTCTGGGGGGGCCAACGTCCTGACTTTC,CASSFNSGGANVLTF
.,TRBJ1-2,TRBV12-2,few,TGTGCAAGTCGCTTTCAGGGGACAATTACTGACTATGGCTACACCTTC,CASRFQGTITDYGYTF
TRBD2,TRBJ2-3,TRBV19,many,TGTGCCAGTAGTCCCAGAAGCGGGAGCGCCACAGATACGCAGTATTTT,CASSPRSGSATDTQYF
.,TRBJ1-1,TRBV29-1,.,TGCAGCGTCGAGGGAGGGGTGAACACTGAAGCTTTCTTT,CSVEGGVNTEAFF
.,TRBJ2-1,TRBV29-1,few,TGCAGCGAGGGCAGATCCTACAATGAGCAGTTCTTC,CSEGRSYNEQFF
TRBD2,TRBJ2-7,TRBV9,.,TGTGCCAGCAGCGAGAGGGGACTAGCGGGAGGGACCAACGAGCAGTACTTC,CASSERGLAGGTNEQYF
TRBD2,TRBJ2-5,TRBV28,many,TGTGCCAGCAGTTTATCCGGTAGCGGGAGGGTAAGCCAAGAGACCCAGTACTTC,CASSLSGSGRVSQETQYF
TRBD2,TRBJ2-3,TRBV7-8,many,TGTGCCAGCAGCTTCATTAGCGGGAGCACAGATACGCAGTATTTT,CASSFISGSTDTQYF
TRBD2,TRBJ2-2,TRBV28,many,TGTGCCAGCAGTTTTCGGCTAGCGGGAACCTCGAACACCGGGGAGCTGTTTTTT,CASSFRLAGTSNTGELFF
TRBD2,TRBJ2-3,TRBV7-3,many,TGTGCCAGCAGCTCCAGCGGGATCCACACAGATACGCAGTATTTT,CASSSSGIHTDTQYF
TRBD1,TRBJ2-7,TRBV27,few,TGTGCCAGCAGTTCAGGGGGTTTATACGAGCAGTACTTC,CASSSGGLYEQYF